This T cell receptor beta chain came from a study of T cells in Graves' hyperthyroidism and ophthalmopathy. Turning to the study itself: Before treatment of any kind, peripheral blood was taken at initial diagnosis.

Researchers took RNA transcripts and amplified the TCR beta CDR3 regions from them. TCR CDR3 underwent first-round RT-PCR with the HTBI primer set. Each CDR3 protein gets one entry after TCRdb re-called the multiplex PCR reads with MiXCR. The sample includes some 440,000 distinct CDR3 sequences, approximately 15% of them seen just once. PBMCs were collected from an approximately 9.3 ml volume of fresh peripheral blood. CDR1 MGHRA and CDR2 YSYEKL come from the germline V gene. This CDR3 spans 13 amino acids. Trimming left V 2 bases short and J 7 bases short, with 8 bases between. Whole-study results and caveats: Most clonotypes expanded in thyroid above 0.001 were likewise present in blood.

At least ten counts were recorded for this clonotype. Antigen: not known. V is TRBV4-1 and J is TRBJ1-4; D is uncertain. The sequenced sample was blood. The clonotype originates from a woman aged 18-29 years with Graves' hyperthyroidism. The CDR3 region has the DNA TGCGCCAGCAGCCAACTGTGGGGTGAAAAACTGTTTTTT. Its translation is CASSQLWGEKLFF.